This T cell receptor (beta chain) was identified during a study of T cell repertoires in cytomegalovirus infection. TCRdb processed the reads anew with MiXCR; each CDR3 protein has one entry. The sample contains 250,000 or so distinct CDR3 sequences, 9% to 15% of which appear only once. This clonotype was detected many times. This CDR3 has 15 amino acids. V lost 1 base to trimming and J lost 0 bases, with 8 bases between them. This sequence was found in a human donor in good health (CMV status not recorded). Some clones in this sample may be carry-over from other donors' samples. V is TRBV12-3 or TRBV12-4 and J is TRBJ2-3; D remains unclear. The source material was PBMCs. DNA of the CDR3: TGTGCCAGCAGTTTAGACTACCCTAGCACAGATACGCAGTATTTT. It specifies CASSLDYPSTDTQYF.